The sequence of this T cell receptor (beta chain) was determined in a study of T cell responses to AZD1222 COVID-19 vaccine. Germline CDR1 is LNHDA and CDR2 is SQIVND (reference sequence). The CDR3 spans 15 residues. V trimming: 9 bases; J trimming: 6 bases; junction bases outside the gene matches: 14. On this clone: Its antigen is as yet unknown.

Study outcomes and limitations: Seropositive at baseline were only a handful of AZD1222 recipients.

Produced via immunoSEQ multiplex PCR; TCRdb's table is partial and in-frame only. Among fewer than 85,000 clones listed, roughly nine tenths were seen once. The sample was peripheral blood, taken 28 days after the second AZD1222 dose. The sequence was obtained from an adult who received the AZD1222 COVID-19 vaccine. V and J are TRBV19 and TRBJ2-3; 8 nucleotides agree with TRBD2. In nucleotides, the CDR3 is TGTGCCAGCTCGACGGGTAGCGGGGTGGGGGATACGCAGTATTTT. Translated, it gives CASSTGSGVGDTQYF. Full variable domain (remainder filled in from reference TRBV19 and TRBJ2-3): DGGITQSPKYLFRKEGQNVTLSCEQNLNHDAMYWYRQDPGQGLRLIYYSQIVNDFQKGDIAEGYSVSREKKESFPLTVTSAQKNPTAFYLCASSTGSGVGDTQYFGPGTRLTVL.